The 5 T cell receptor beta chains below all came from one sample that was sequenced in a study of cytomegalovirus exposure and HLA in healthy donors. Both 60 Vbeta primers and 13 Jbeta primers went into the PCR. Sequenced by immunoSEQ multiplex PCR; TCRdb stores in-frame clones only, minus some. The sample records approximately 90,000 clones, 65% to 85% being singletons. The material sequenced was PBMCs. The receptors shown here come from a middle-aged man in good health and CMV-seronegative.

The sample holds a few counts of this clone. V usage is TRBV5-1 and J usage is TRBJ2-3, with a weak D call TRBD2 (6 bases). Trimming left V 0 bases short and J 0 bases short, with 11 bases between. Germline-derived CDR1 and CDR2 are SGHRS and YFSETQ. CDR3 length equals 16 residues. The CDR3 DNA follows: TGCGCCAGCAGCTTGGTCCTCGGGGGTAGCACAGATACGCAGTATTTT. It is translated as CASSLVLGGSTDTQYF.

The chain links TRBV5-1 to TRBJ2-5; D perhaps matches TRBD2 (5 bases). CDR1 and CDR2 from the germline V gene are SGHRS and YFSETQ. V shed 0 bases and J shed 1 base, with 7 bases lying between them. The CDR3 contains 14 residues. The CDR3 nucleotides are TGCGCCAGCAGCTTGGGAGCGGCCCAAGAGACCCAGTACTTC. Its protein is CASSLGAAQETQYF. The complete variable domain, with remaining parts taken from reference TRBV5-1 and TRBJ2-5, reads KAGVTQTPRYLIKTRGQQVTLSCSPISGHRSVSWYQQTPGQGLQFLFEYFSETQRNKGNFPGRFSGRQFSNSRSEMNVSTLELGDSALYLCASSLGAAQETQYFGPGTRLLVL.

The chain carries TRBV10-3 and TRBJ1-2; the D is unclear. Trimming shortened V by 6 bases and J by 10 bases, and 21 bases separated the two germline ends. Germline V gene lookup returns CDR1 ENHRY and CDR2 SYGVKD. This CDR3 comprises 14 residues. CDR3 amino acids: CAIRLDGGLGLYTF. CDR3 nucleotides: TGTGCCATCAGGTTAGACGGCGGACTTGGACTCTACACCTTC.

The chain uses TRBV6-6 and TRBJ1-5; D is unresolved. The CDR3 is made up of 16 amino acids. The germline V gene encodes CDR1 MNHNY and CDR2 SVGAGI (reference sequence). Trimming took off 0 bases at V and 0 bases at J, with 9 bases between the two ends. CDR3 sequence reads: CASSYSLVDSNQPQHF. CDR3 sequence (DNA): TGTGCCAGCAGTTACTCGTTAGTAGATAGCAATCAGCCCCAGCATTTT.

A remark on this clone: One end of the junction does not line up with germline, which may come from a read error. This specimen includes other DNA sequences encoding the same CDR3. The chain uses TRBV11-2 and TRBJ1-1; 9 bases are a match to TRBD1. The germline V gene has CDR1 SGHAT and CDR2 FQNNGV. The CDR3 has 14 residues. CDR3 in amino acids: CASSFPGQGAEAFF. The CDR3 DNA reads TGCGCCAGCAGCTTCCCGGGACAGGGCGCTGAAGCTTTCTTT. The whole variable domain, remainder taken from reference TRBV11-2 and TRBJ1-1, is EAGVAQSPRYKIIEKRQSVAFWCNPISGHATLYWYQQILGQGPKLLIQFQNNGVVDDSQLPKDRFSAERLKGVDSTLKIQPAKLEDSAVYLCASSFPGQGAEAFFGQGTRLTVV.